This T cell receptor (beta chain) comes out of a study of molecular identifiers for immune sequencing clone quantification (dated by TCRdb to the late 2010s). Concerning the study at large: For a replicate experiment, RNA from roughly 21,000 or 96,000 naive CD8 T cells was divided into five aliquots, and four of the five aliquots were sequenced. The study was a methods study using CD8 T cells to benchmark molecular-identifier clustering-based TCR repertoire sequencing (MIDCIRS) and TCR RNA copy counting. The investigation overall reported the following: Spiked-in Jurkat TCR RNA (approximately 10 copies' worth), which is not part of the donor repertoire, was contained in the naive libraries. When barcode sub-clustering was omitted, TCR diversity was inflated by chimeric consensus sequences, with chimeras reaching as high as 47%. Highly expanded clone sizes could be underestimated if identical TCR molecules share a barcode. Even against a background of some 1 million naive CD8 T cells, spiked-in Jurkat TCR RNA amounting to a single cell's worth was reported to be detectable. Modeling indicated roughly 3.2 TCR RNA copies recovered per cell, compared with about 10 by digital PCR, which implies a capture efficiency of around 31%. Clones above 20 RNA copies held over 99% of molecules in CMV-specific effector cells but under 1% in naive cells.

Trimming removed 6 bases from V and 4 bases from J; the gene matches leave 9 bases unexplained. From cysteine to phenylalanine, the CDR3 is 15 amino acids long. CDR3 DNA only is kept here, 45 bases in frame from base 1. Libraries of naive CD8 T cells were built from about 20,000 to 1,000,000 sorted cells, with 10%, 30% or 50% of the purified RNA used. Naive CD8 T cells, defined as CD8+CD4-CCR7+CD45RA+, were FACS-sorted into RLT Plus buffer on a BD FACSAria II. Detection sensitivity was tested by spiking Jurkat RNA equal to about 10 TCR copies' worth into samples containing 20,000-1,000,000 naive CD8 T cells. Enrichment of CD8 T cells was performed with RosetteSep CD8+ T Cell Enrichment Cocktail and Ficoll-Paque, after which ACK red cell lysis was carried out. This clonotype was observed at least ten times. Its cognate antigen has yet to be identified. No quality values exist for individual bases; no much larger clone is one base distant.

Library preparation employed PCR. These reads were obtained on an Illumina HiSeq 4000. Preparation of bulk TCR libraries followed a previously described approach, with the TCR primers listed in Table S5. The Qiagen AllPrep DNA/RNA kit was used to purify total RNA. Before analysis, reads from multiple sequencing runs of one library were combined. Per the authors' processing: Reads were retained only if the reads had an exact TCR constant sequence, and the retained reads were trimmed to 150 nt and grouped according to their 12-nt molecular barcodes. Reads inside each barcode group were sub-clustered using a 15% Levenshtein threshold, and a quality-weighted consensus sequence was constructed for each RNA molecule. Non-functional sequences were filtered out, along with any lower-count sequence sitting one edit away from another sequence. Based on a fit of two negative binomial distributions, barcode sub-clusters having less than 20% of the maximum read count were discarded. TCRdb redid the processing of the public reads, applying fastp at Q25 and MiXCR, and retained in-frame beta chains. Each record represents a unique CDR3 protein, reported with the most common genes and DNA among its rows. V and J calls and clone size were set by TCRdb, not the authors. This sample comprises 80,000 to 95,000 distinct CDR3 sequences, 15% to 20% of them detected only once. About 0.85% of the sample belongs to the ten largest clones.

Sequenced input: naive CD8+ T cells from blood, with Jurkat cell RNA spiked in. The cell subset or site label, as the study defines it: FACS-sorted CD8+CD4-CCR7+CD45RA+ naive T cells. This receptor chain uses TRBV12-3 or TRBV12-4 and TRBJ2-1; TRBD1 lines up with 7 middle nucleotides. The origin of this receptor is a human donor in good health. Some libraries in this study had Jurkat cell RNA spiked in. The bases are TGTGCCAGCAGAGAAGAACAGGGGAGTTACAATGAGCAGTTCTTC. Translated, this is CASREEQGSYNEQFF.